The 12 T cell receptor beta chains reported below all come from one sample, sequenced in a study of quantifying T cell responses using KT2 cells. Study-level background: cDNA was made from DNase-treated RNA using alpha and beta constant primers.

Each cDNA got a UMI-containing oligo ligated at its 3' end. First-round PCR used around 4 cycles and beta primers RC1.1 and RC1.2 covering TRBC1 and TRBC2. MiXCR, run by TCRdb on the UMI-ligation and nested PCR reads, gives a single entry per CDR3 protein. The sample has 45,000 to 65,000 distinct CDR3 sequences; 9% to 15% are singletons. Sequenced material: PBMCs spiked with cells of the T cell clone KT2. Every receptor here comes from a human donor.

The V gene is TRBV4-3, the J gene TRBJ1-1; D ambiguous. V lost 2 bases to trimming and J lost 5 bases, with 9 bases between them. CDR1 and CDR2 from the germline V gene are LGHNA and YSLEER. This CDR3 spans 13 amino acids. For the CDR3, the DNA is TGCGCCAGCAGCCAATCTCAGTGGACTGAAGCTTTCTTT. Translated: CASSQSQWTEAFF.

The table lists this clonotype with many counts. This chain connects TRBV5-4 to TRBJ1-1; D gene unclear. The CDR3 spans 14 residues. CDR1 is SGHNT and CDR2 is YYREEE in the germline V gene (reference sequence). Trimming left V 3 bases short and J 5 bases short, with 14 bases between. The CDR3 loop reads CASSSQARRTEAFF. The CDR3, as DNA: TGTGCCAGCAGCTCCCAGGCGAGGAGGACTGAAGCTTTCTTT.

This clonotype was seen repeatedly, ten times or more. The chain recombines TRBV18 with TRBJ1-3; D is uncertain. With 2 bases removed from V and 0 bases from J, the gap between germline ends came to 14 bases. There are 17 residues in the CDR3. Germline lookup yields CDR1 KGHSH and CDR2 LQKENI. This CDR3 is CASSPDLGTYSGNTIYF. The CDR3 DNA reads as TGTGCCAGCTCACCAGATCTGGGCACATACTCTGGAAACACCATATATTTT. The variable domain in full, with the rest retrieved from reference TRBV18 and TRBJ1-3, is NAGVMQNPRHLVRRRGQEARLRCSPMKGHSHVYWYRQLPEEGLKFMVYLQKENIIDESGMPKERFSAEFPKEGPSILRIQQVVRGDSAAYFCASSPDLGTYSGNTIYFGEGSWLTVV.

This chain links TRBV5-1 with TRBJ1-5; perhaps TRBD1 as D (6 bases). Germline CDR1 and CDR2: SGHRS and YFSETQ. The CDR3 runs 15 residues. Trimming took off 0 bases at V and 2 bases at J, with 9 bases between the two ends. In nucleotides, the CDR3 is TGCGCCAGCAGCTTGGCAGGGGATGGCAATCAGCCCCAGCATTTT. Encoded protein: CASSLAGDGNQPQHF.

This clonotype has only a few counts. The chain links TRBV4-1 to TRBJ2-1, with TRBD2 identical over 12 bases. The J segment lost 4 bases and the V segment lost 1 base, leaving 8 bases of the junction unmatched. Germline V gives CDR1 MGHRA, CDR2 YSYEKL. The CDR3 extends over 18 amino acids. The CDR3 DNA reads as TGCGCCAGCAGCCAAGTGGCTAGCGGGGGGGGGGTTTACAATGAGCAGTTCTTC. Residues: CASSQVASGGGVYNEQFF.

This clonotype has a count of ten or more. The chain is built from TRBV20-1 and TRBJ1-1, with D possibly being TRBD1 (5 bases). This CDR3 is built from 14 residues. The V end lost 2 bases, the J end lost 0 bases, and 10 bases lay between the germline ends. Germline CDR1 is DFQATT and CDR2 is SNEGSKA (reference sequence). The CDR3 loop is CSARKGTLNTEAFF. CDR3 DNA sequence: TGCAGTGCTAGAAAGGGGACCCTGAACACTGAAGCTTTCTTT.

This clonotype showed up many times. The chain joins TRBV4-3 to TRBJ1-1; D may be TRBD1 (6 bases). Germline loops: CDR1 LGHNA, CDR2 YSLEER. V gave up 5 bases and J gave up 3 bases, with 10 bases separating them. This CDR3 spans 13 amino acids. The CDR3 spells CASSTNRDTEAFF. The CDR3, as DNA: TGCGCCAGCAGCACGAACAGGGACACTGAAGCTTTCTTT.

Only a few counts were recorded for this clonotype. V usage is TRBV11-1 and J usage is TRBJ2-5; tentatively, D is TRBD1 or TRBD2 (5 bases each). Germline values: CDR1 SGHAT, CDR2 FQDESV (reference sequence). V lost 2 bases, J lost 4 bases, and 11 bases lay in between. This CDR3 comprises 14 residues. The CDR3 sequence: CASSLLWDPETQYF. DNA for the CDR3: TGTGCCAGCAGCTTACTCTGGGACCCAGAGACCCAGTACTTC.

This sequence joins TRBV12-3 or TRBV12-4 and TRBJ1-2; D unclear. This CDR3 comprises 12 residues. With 4 bases removed from V and 8 bases from J, the gap between germline ends came to 11 bases. CDR3 sequence (DNA): TGTGCCAGCAGTTCCTCCGAGGACGGCTACACCTTC. Translated: CASSSSEDGYTF.

V and J are TRBV12-3 or TRBV12-4 and TRBJ2-1; 8 bases fit TRBD2. This CDR3 contains 15 residues. J gave up 0 bases and V 2 bases, and 0 bases lay outside the gene matches. The CDR3 reads CASSLSGSSYNEQFF. The CDR3, as DNA: TGTGCCAGCAGTTTAAGCGGGAGCTCCTACAATGAGCAGTTCTTC.

This clonotype was counted ten times or more. This sequence joins TRBV6-5 and TRBJ2-7; D possibly corresponds to TRBD1 (6 bases). Deletions cut 6 bases from V and 5 bases from J, with 23 bases between. Germline values: CDR1 MNHEY, CDR2 SVGAGI. This CDR3 region has 16 residues. DNA of the CDR3: TGTGCCAGCAGGGCTCTAGCAGGAACAGGGACCCACGAGCAGTACTTC. Protein sequence: CASRALAGTGTHEQYF.

V is TRBV27 and J is TRBJ2-5; D gene uncertain. Deletions cut 5 bases from V and 7 bases from J, with 8 bases between. The germline V gene encodes CDR1 MNHEY and CDR2 SMNVEV (reference sequence). CDR3 size: 11 residues. This chain's CDR3 is CASSPDWTQYF. The CDR3 DNA sequence: TGTGCCAGCAGTCCCGACTGGACCCAGTACTTC.